Presented here are 30 T cell receptor beta chains from one specimen sequenced in a study of T cells in localized non-small cell lung cancer (TCRdb year 2020). Library prep was done by the immunoSEQ multiplex PCR assay. TCRdb took this table from immuneACCESS and kept in-frame rearrangements with V and J called. Such tables lack part of the clones; where checked against another copy, unresolved V genes explain under half of the gap, and the rest is unexplained. Recorded for this sample are around 83,000 clones; around 90% of them occurred a single time. The ten largest clones take up approximately 15% of the sample. The sequences come from peripheral blood, collected before any cancer treatment. The receptors stem from a man aged 35-69 years with stage I squamous cell lung carcinoma.

The gene calls are TRBV19 and TRBJ1-6, with a tentative D call TRBD1 (5 bases). Germline lookup yields CDR1 LNHDA and CDR2 SQIVND (reference sequence). The germline V and J ends were trimmed by 4 bases and 8 bases, with 9 bases remaining between them. This CDR3 comprises 13 residues. The CDR3, as DNA: TGTGCCAGTAGTAGGATCAGGGATTCACCCCTCCACTTT. Residues: CASSRIRDSPLHF. Using reference TRBV19 and TRBJ1-6 for the parts outside the CDR3, the full variable domain is DGGITQSPKYLFRKEGQNVTLSCEQNLNHDAMYWYRQDPGQGLRLIYYSQIVNDFQKGDIAEGYSVSREKKESFPLTVTSAQKNPTAFYLCASSRIRDSPLHFGNGTRLTVT.

The J gene is TRBJ2-7, the V gene TRBV11-2; D is perhaps TRBD1 (5 bases). V lost 4 bases and J 6 bases, leaving 16 bases between the germline ends. The CDR3 has 14 amino acids. CDR1 SGHAT and CDR2 FQNNGV come from the germline V gene. The CDR3 reads CASSSSSSGAEQYF. CDR3 bases: TGTGCCAGCAGCTCCTCTTCCAGTGGGGCCGAGCAGTACTTC.

This clone was picked up a small number of times. V gene TRBV7-6 combines with J gene TRBJ1-6; 10 bases agree with TRBD1. Germline V gives CDR1 SGHVS, CDR2 FNYEAQ. The V and J ends lost 5 bases and 6 bases, in that order; junction bases with no gene match: 7. CDR3 length: 16 amino acids. The CDR3 region is CASSPGTGVGNSPLHF. The CDR3 nucleotides are TGTGCCAGCAGCCCTGGGACAGGGGTTGGTAATTCACCCCTCCACTTT.

This clone has just a few counts. The rearrangement uses TRBV29-1 and TRBJ1-1, with TRBD1 matching 9 bases. The CDR3 length is 14 residues. CDR1 SQVTM and CDR2 ANQGSEA come from the germline V gene. The CDR3 loop is CSLGTGSENTEAFF. CDR3 DNA: TGCAGTCTGGGGACAGGGAGTGAGAACACTGAAGCTTTCTTT. Based on the CDR3 plus reference TRBV29-1 and TRBJ1-1, the full variable domain is SAVISQKPSRDICQRGTSLTIQCQVDSQVTMMFWYRQQPGQSLTLIATANQGSEATYESGFVIDKFPISRPNLTFSTLTVSNMSPEDSSIYLCSLGTGSENTEAFFGQGTRLTVV.

The V gene is TRBV11-2, the J gene TRBJ1-5; D unresolved. The CDR3 is made up of 15 amino acids. Per the germline V gene, CDR1 is SGHAT and CDR2 is FQNNGV. Trimming cost V 6 bases and J 1 base, with 13 bases left between them. CDR3 sequence (DNA): TGTGCCAGCAGTCGAGGAATAGAAAGCAATCAGCCCCAGCATTTT. Encoded protein: CASSRGIESNQPQHF.

This rearrangement joins TRBV20-1 to TRBJ1-2; perhaps TRBD1 as D (5 bases). CDR1 is DFQATT, CDR2 SNEGSKA, per germline (reference sequence). V lost 2 bases and J lost 13, with 8 bases in between. The CDR3 has 9 residues. The CDR3 DNA reads TGCAGTGCTAGACAGGGCGGCACCTTC. As protein: CSARQGGTF.

The genes are TRBV7-9 and TRBJ2-1; the match to TRBD2 covers 12 bases. This CDR3 has 17 amino acids. V was clipped by 4 bases and J by 2 bases; unmatched bases: 6. CDR1 is SEHNR and CDR2 is FQNEAQ in the germline V gene (reference sequence). The CDR3, as DNA: TGTGCCAGCAGCTCTCCGAGGACTAGCGGGGCCTACAATGAGCAGTTCTTC. Its protein is CASSSPRTSGAYNEQFF.

The chain is built from TRBV5-6 and TRBJ2-7; D gene uncertain. This CDR3 contains 17 residues. Trimming removed 0 bases at V and 6 bases at J, with 22 bases between. The germline V gene has CDR1 SGHDT and CDR2 YYEEEE. In nucleotides, the CDR3 is TGTGCCAGCAGCTTGGGTGGGCCCCTGCCCGTTCTGTCCGAGCAGTACTTC. It is translated as CASSLGGPLPVLSEQYF.

The chain joins TRBV5-1 to TRBJ2-5; the match to TRBD1 covers 10 bases. V dropped 0 bases and J dropped 4; count of bases not matched to a gene: 3. The CDR3 has 15 residues. Germline V gives CDR1 SGHRS, CDR2 YFSETQ. Written as DNA, the CDR3 is TGCGCCAGCAGCTTGGGGACAGGGGGATTAGAGACCCAGTACTTC. Translating it yields CASSLGTGGLETQYF.

The table lists this clone with a count of one. The chain employs TRBV6-6 and TRBJ2-1; D is unresolved. The CDR3 is 14 residues long. The V end was cut by 6 bases, the J end by 1 base, with 10 bases between. Germline V gene lookup returns CDR1 MNHNY and CDR2 SVGAGI (reference sequence). Written as DNA, the CDR3 is TGTGCCAGCAGAAGGACGGATTCCTACAATGAGCAGTTCTTC. Its translation is CASRRTDSYNEQFF.

The chain uses TRBV5-1 and TRBJ1-5; 7 nucleotides align to TRBD1. After removal of 4 bases from V and 7 bases from J, the junction contained 11 bases not matched to a gene. Germline V gives CDR1 SGHRS, CDR2 YFSETQ. CDR3 length equals 15 residues. CDR3 nucleotide sequence: TGCGCCAGCAGCCCGGGTGACAGGGAAGGCCAGCCCCAGCATTTT. Protein sequence: CASSPGDREGQPQHF.

Note on this clone: The germline gene is not matched at one end of the junction; a read error may be the cause. The sample carries other DNA sequences with the same CDR3. The chain carries TRBV5-6 and TRBJ1-6, with D unclear. The CDR3 runs to 12 residues. Germline V CDR1 and CDR2: SGHDT, YYEEEE. The CDR3 loop is CASSLYDSPLHF. DNA for the CDR3: TGTGCCAGTAGCTTGTATGATTCACCCCTCCACTTT.

The V gene is TRBV10-3, the J gene TRBJ1-3; 7 bases are shared with TRBD1. The CDR3 has 14 residues. The germline V gene encodes CDR1 ENHRY and CDR2 SYGVKD. Losses at the gene ends were 11 bases for V and 4 bases for J; bases not matched to a gene: 11. This chain's CDR3 is CAARKTGSGNTIYF. Written as DNA, the CDR3 is TGTGCCGCCCGGAAGACAGGGTCCGGAAACACCATATATTTT.

V gene TRBV19 combines with J gene TRBJ2-2; D is uncertain. Germline V lookup: CDR1 LNHDA, CDR2 SQIVND (reference sequence). Deletions cut 4 bases from V and 6 bases from J, with 18 bases between. The CDR3 has 16 residues. CDR3 bases: TGTGCCAGTAGTACCAACAGAAGAGGTTATCCCGGGGAGCTGTTTTTT. It yields the protein CASSTNRRGYPGELFF.

V is TRBV18 and J is TRBJ2-3; 8 nucleotides match TRBD2. V lost 0 bases and J lost 4; bases outside the gene matches: 3. Germline CDR1 and CDR2: KGHSH and LQKENI. The CDR3 sequence is 15 residues long. The CDR3 protein is CASSPPRGGADTQYF. The CDR3 coding sequence is TGTGCCAGCTCACCACCCCGGGGGGGCGCAGATACGCAGTATTTT.

V and J are TRBV5-1 and TRBJ1-4; tentative D call: TRBD1 (5 bases). Germline values: CDR1 SGHRS, CDR2 YFSETQ. The CDR3 extends over 15 amino acids. Trimming cost V 8 bases and J 1 base, with 15 bases left between them. The DNA of the CDR3 is TGCGCCAGTAGGGGACCAAACGAAACTAATGAAAAACTGTTTTTT. Its translation is CASRGPNETNEKLFF. Drawing the rest from reference TRBV5-1 and TRBJ1-4, the complete variable domain is KAGVTQTPRYLIKTRGQQVTLSCSPISGHRSVSWYQQTPGQGLQFLFEYFSETQRNKGNFPGRFSGRQFSNSRSEMNVSTLELGDSALYLCASRGPNETNEKLFFGSGTQLSVL.

J is TRBJ2-3 and V is TRBV11-3; the D gene is possibly TRBD1 (7 bases). Germline V gives CDR1 SGHNT, CDR2 YENEEA. Trimming shortened V by 5 bases and J by 3 bases, and 15 bases separated the two germline ends. This CDR3 region has 15 residues. As DNA, the CDR3 is TGTGCCAGCAGCCTCAACAGGGGAGGTACAGATACGCAGTATTTT. It yields the protein CASSLNRGGTDTQYF.

The chain couples TRBV5-5 to TRBJ2-3; either TRBD1 or TRBD2 may fit D (5 bases each). The CDR3 is 14 amino acids. The germline V gene has CDR1 SGHKS and CDR2 YYEKEE (reference sequence). The germline V and J ends were trimmed by 5 bases and 0 bases, with 10 bases remaining between them. The CDR3 DNA reads as TGTGCCAGCAGGACGGGGACCAGCACAGATACGCAGTATTTT. Its protein product is CASRTGTSTDTQYF.

The rearrangement links TRBV29-1 to TRBJ1-5; D is ambiguous. The germline V and J ends were trimmed by 4 bases and 7 bases, with 14 bases remaining between them. Germline V gene lookup returns CDR1 SQVTM and CDR2 ANQGSEA. The CDR3 spans 13 residues. The CDR3 sequence is CSVGSSMNQPQHF. The CDR3 bases are TGCAGCGTTGGCTCCTCAATGAACCAGCCCCAGCATTTT.

This clone was found a few times. The chain links TRBV6-1 to TRBJ1-2, with unresolved D. Trimming pared 3 bases from V and 4 bases from J, leaving 18 bases between. The CDR3 spans 16 residues. Per the germline V gene, CDR1 is MNHNS and CDR2 is SASEGT. The CDR3 is CASSDSPTPRFYGYTF. The CDR3 region has the DNA TGTGCCAGCAGTGATTCCCCAACTCCGAGATTCTATGGCTACACCTTC.

The rearrangement links TRBV28 to TRBJ1-4, with D hard to call. Trimming cost V 3 bases and J 6 bases, with 14 bases left between them. This CDR3 contains 15 residues. Germline values: CDR1 MDHEN, CDR2 SYDVKM. CDR3 bases: TGTGCCAGCAGTTTGGTAGGGAGAGGGCATGAAAAACTGTTTTTT. Its protein is CASSLVGRGHEKLFF.

This rearrangement joins TRBV6-1 to TRBJ1-1; TRBD1 aligns across 8 bases. The germline V gene encodes CDR1 MNHNS and CDR2 SASEGT. The CDR3 has 18 residues. Germline trimming cut 0 bases from V and 0 bases from J; bases unmatched to any gene: 9. CDR3 sequence reads: CASSEALGWGQVNTEAFF. CDR3 nucleotides: TGTGCCAGCAGTGAAGCATTGGGATGGGGACAGGTGAACACTGAAGCTTTCTTT.

In this sample, this clone turned up once. The chain has TRBV5-4 and TRBJ1-1; the D gene is possibly TRBD1 (6 bases). The V gene's germline CDR1 is SGHNT and CDR2 YYREEE (reference sequence). Trimming cost V 6 bases and J 0 bases, with 15 bases left between them. This CDR3 contains 15 residues. Written as DNA, the CDR3 is TGTGCCAGCACCGGGGGGGGGCGATTGAACACTGAAGCTTTCTTT. It translates to CASTGGGRLNTEAFF.

This chain links TRBV4-3 with TRBJ2-1; D is undetermined. Trimming removed 2 bases from V and 2 bases from J, with 13 bases in between. CDR1 LGHNA and CDR2 YSLEER come from the germline V gene. The CDR3 contains 16 residues. The CDR3 bases are TGCGCCAGCAGCCAATCGACGAGACCTCCCTACAATGAGCAGTTCTTC. Its translation: CASSQSTRPPYNEQFF.

V and J are TRBV6-1 and TRBJ1-1, with unresolved D. Trimming stripped 2 bases from V and 0 bases from J, with 7 bases between. Germline V gives CDR1 MNHNS, CDR2 SASEGT. This CDR3 has 14 residues. The CDR3 loop is CASSEPGMNTEAFF. As DNA, the CDR3 is TGTGCCAGCAGTGAACCAGGCATGAACACTGAAGCTTTCTTT.

The chain employs TRBV5-1 and TRBJ2-1; D possibly matches TRBD1 or TRBD2 (5 bases each). Trimming took off 4 bases at V and 3 bases at J, with 17 bases between the two ends. CDR1 and CDR2 (germline): SGHRS, YFSETQ. The CDR3 length is 16 residues. The CDR3: CASSPGPRQFYNEQFF. DNA of the CDR3: TGCGCCAGCAGCCCGGGGCCCCGACAATTCTACAATGAGCAGTTCTTC.

V and J are TRBV11-2 and TRBJ2-1; D possibly matches TRBD1 or TRBD2 (6 bases each). From germline, CDR1 is SGHAT and CDR2 FQNNGV. V was shortened by 1 base and J by 3 bases, with 10 bases between the two germline ends. This CDR3 comprises 15 residues. The CDR3 DNA follows: TGTGCCAGCAGCTTAGTTAGGGGGGTCTACAATGAGCAGTTCTTC. Its translation is CASSLVRGVYNEQFF.

The chain carries TRBV4-2 and TRBJ1-6; tentatively, D is TRBD1 (5 bases). CDR3 length: 17 residues. Germline V gene sequence: CDR1 LGHNA, CDR2 YNFKEQ. Trimming removed 1 base at V and 2 bases at J, with 12 bases between. For the CDR3, the DNA is TGTGCCAGCAGCCAAGGAGGGCAGGGCCCCTATAATTCACCCCTCCACTTT. It codes for CASSQGGQGPYNSPLHF.

The chain combines TRBV5-4 with TRBJ2-7, with TRBD1 matching over 10 bases. The CDR3 extends over 14 amino acids. V shed 3 bases and J 5 bases; nucleotides not matched to a gene: 5. CDR1 is SGHNT and CDR2 is YYREEE in the germline V gene (reference sequence). This chain's CDR3 is CASSWTGGGDEQYF. In DNA, the CDR3 is TGTGCCAGCAGCTGGACAGGGGGTGGGGACGAGCAGTACTTC.

The rearrangement joins TRBV5-1 to TRBJ1-3; D is unresolved. CDR1 and CDR2 (germline): SGHRS, YFSETQ. V lost 2 bases to trimming and J lost 0 bases, with 15 bases between them. The CDR3 has 17 amino acids. As DNA, the CDR3 is TGCGCCAGCAGCTTAACTCTCGGGTCCCTCTCTGGAAACACCATATATTTT. Amino acids: CASSLTLGSLSGNTIYF.